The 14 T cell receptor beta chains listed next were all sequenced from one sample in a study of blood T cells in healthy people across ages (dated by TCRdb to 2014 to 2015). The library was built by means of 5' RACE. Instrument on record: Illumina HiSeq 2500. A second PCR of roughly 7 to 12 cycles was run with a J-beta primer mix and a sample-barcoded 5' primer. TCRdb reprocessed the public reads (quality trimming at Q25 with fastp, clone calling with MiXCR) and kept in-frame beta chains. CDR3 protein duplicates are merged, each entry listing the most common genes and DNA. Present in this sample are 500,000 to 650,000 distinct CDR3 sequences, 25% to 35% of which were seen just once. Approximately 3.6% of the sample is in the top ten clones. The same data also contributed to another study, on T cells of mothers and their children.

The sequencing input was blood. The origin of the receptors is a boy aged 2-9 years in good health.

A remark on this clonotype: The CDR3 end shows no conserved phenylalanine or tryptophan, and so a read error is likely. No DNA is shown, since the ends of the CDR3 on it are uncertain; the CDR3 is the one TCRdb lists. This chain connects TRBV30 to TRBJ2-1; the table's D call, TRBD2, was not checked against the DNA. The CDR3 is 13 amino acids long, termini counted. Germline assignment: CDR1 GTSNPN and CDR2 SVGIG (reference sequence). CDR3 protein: CAWSLTSGGAIGL.

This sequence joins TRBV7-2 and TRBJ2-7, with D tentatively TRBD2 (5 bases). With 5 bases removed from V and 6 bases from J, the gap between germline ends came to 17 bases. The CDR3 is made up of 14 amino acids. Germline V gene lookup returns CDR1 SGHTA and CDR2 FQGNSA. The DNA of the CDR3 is TGTGCCAGCAGCCCAGAGGCGTTAGGGAGCGAGCAGTACTTC. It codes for CASSPEALGSEQYF.

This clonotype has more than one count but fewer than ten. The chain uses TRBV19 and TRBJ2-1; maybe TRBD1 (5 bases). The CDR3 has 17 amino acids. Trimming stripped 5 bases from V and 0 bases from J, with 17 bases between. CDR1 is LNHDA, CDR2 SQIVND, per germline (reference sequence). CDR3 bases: TGTGCCAGTAGTCTATACCCAGGGCCTAGCTCCTACAATGAGCAGTTCTTC. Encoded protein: CASSLYPGPSSYNEQFF.

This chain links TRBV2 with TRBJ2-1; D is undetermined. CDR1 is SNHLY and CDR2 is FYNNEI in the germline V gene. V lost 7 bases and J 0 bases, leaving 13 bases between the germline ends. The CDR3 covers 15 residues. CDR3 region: CASIPDWSSYNEQFF. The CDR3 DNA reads TGTGCCAGCATCCCCGACTGGAGCTCCTACAATGAGCAGTTCTTC.

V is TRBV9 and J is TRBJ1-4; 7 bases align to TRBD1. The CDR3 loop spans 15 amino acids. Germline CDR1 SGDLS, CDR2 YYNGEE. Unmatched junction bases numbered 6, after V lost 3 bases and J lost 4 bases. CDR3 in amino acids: CASSGDSFYNEKLFF. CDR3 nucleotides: TGTGCCAGCAGCGGGGACAGCTTTTATAATGAAAAACTGTTTTTT.

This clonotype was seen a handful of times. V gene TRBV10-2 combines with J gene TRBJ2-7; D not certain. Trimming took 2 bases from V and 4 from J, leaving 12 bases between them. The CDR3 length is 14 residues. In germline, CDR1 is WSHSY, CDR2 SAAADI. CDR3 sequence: CASSEPGPVYEQYF. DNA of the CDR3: TGCGCCAGCAGTGAGCCAGGACCAGTTTACGAGCAGTACTTC.

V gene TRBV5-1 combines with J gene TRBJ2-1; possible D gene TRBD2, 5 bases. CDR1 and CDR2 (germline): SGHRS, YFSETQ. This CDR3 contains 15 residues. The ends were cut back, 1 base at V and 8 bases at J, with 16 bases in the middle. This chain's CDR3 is CASSLSLMRADEQFF. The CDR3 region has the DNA TGCGCCAGCAGCTTGAGTCTCATGAGGGCCGATGAGCAGTTCTTC. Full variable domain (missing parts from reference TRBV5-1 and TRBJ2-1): KAGVTQTPRYLIKTRGQQVTLSCSPISGHRSVSWYQQTPGQGLQFLFEYFSETQRNKGNFPGRFSGRQFSNSRSEMNVSTLELGDSALYLCASSLSLMRADEQFFGPGTRLTVL.

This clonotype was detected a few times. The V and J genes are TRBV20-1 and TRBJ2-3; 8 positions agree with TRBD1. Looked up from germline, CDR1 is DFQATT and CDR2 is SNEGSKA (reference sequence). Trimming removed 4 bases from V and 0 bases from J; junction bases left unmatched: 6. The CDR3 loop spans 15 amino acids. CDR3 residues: CSAIQGGPSTDTQYF. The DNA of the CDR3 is TGCAGTGCTATACAGGGGGGACCTAGCACAGATACGCAGTATTTT.

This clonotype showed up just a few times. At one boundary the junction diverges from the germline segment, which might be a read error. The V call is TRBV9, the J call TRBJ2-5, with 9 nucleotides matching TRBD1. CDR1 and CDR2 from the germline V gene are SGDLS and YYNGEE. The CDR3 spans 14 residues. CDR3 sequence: CAGSRGTGRETQYF. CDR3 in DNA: TGTGCCGGCAGCCGGGGGACAGGGAGGGAGACCCAGTACTTC.

This CDR3 is CASTKRGSYNEQFF. In nucleotides, the CDR3 is TGTGCCAGCACCAAGCGGGGCTCCTACAATGAGCAGTTCTTC. This chain uses TRBV6-5 with TRBJ2-1, with TRBD2 matching 7 bases. The CDR3 spans 14 residues. Germline assignment: CDR1 MNHEY and CDR2 SVGAGI. Losses at the gene ends were 7 bases for V and 0 bases for J; bases not matched to a gene: 3.

CDR3: CSARKTVPFSGNTIYF. The CDR3 DNA reads TGCAGTGCTCGGAAAACGGTGCCATTTTCCGGAAACACCATATATTTT. The chain has TRBV20-1 and TRBJ1-3; no reliable D call. CDR1 and CDR2 (germline): DFQATT, SNEGSKA (reference sequence). V was clipped by 5 bases and J by 4 bases, with 21 bases between them. The CDR3 is made up of 16 amino acids.

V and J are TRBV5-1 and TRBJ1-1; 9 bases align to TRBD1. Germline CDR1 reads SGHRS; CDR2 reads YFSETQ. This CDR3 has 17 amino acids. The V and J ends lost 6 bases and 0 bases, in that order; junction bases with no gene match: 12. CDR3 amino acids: CASTIVGQGIVNTEAFF. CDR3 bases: TGCGCCAGCACCATAGTGGGACAGGGTATCGTGAACACTGAAGCTTTCTTT.

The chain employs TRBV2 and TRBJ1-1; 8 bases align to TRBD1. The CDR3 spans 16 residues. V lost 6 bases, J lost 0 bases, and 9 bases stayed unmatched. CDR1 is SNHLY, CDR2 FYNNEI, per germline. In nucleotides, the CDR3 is TGTGCCAGCAGCTCGGGACAGGCGGGGATGAACACTGAAGCTTTCTTT. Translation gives CASSSGQAGMNTEAFF.

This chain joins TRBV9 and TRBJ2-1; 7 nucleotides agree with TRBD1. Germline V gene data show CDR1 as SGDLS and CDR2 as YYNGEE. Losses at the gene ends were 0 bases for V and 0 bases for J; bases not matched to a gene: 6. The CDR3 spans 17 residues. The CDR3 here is CASSVGGGYSSYNEQFF. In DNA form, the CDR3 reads TGTGCCAGCAGCGTAGGAGGGGGCTATAGCTCCTACAATGAGCAGTTCTTC.